This T cell receptor beta chain derives from a study of Graves' ophthalmopathy and Graves' hyperthyroidism. Whole-study findings and limits: The model predicted ophthalmopathy progression with about 71% sensitivity and around 72% specificity.

This clonotype has ten or more counts. Its antigen is undetermined. RNA transcripts were the template, and TCR beta CDR3 regions were amplified from them. An initial RT-PCR round employing HTBI primers preceded a second-round multiplex PCR. Via MiXCR, TCRdb re-called the multiplex PCR reads, giving one row per CDR3 protein. The sample holds almost 400,000 distinct CDR3 sequences, approximately 20% seen once. Other autoimmune diseases, uncontrolled infections, pregnancy or lactation excluded patients from enrollment. Germline V gene lookup returns CDR1 MNHEY and CDR2 SVGEGT. V gave up 2 bases and J gave up 7 bases; unmatched junction bases: 4. CDR3 length equals 13 residues.

The source material was peripheral blood. V and J are TRBV6-2 or TRBV6-3 and TRBJ2-7, with TRBD2 matching 8 bases. This clonotype originated in a woman between 18 and 29 years old with Graves' ophthalmopathy. CDR3 sequence: CASSYVPGGEQYF. The CDR3 DNA reads TGTGCCAGCAGTTACGTCCCGGGAGGGGAGCAGTACTTC.